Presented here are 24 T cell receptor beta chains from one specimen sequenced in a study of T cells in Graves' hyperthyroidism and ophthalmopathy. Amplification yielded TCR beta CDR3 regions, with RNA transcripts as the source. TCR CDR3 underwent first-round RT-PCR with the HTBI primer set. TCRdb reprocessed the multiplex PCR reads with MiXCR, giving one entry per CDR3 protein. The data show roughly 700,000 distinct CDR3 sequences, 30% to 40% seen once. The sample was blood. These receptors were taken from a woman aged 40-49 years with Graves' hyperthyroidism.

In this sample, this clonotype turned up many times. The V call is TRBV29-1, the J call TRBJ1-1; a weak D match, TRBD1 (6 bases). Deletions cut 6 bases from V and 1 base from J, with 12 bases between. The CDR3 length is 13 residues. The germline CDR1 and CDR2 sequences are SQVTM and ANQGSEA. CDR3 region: CSVLGGRNTEAFF. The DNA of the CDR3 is TGCAGCGTCCTCGGGGGCCGGAACACTGAAGCTTTCTTT. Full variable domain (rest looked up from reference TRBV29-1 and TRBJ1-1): SAVISQKPSRDICQRGTSLTIQCQVDSQVTMMFWYRQQPGQSLTLIATANQGSEATYESGFVIDKFPISRPNLTFSTLTVSNMSPEDSSIYLCSVLGGRNTEAFFGQGTRLTVV.

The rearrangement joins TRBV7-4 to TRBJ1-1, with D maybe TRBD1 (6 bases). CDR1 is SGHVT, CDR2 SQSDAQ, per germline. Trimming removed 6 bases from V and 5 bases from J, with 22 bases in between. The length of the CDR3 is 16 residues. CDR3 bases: TGTGCCAGCAGGCCCGGCGCGGGGGCCCTGGAGACTGAAGCTTTCTTT. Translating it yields CASRPGAGALETEAFF. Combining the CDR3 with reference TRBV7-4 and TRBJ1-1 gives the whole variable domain GAGVSQSPRYKVAKRGRDVALRCDSISGHVTLYWYRQTLGQGSEVLTYSQSDAQRDKSGRPSGRFSAERPERSVSTLKIQRTEQGDSAVYLCASRPGAGALETEAFFGQGTRLTVV.

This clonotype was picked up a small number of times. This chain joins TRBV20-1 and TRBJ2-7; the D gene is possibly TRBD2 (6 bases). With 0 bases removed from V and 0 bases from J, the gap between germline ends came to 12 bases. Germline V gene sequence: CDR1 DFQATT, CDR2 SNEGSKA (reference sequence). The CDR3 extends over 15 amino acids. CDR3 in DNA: TGCAGTGCTAGAGATTTGGGACTGAACTCCTACGAGCAGTACTTC. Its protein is CSARDLGLNSYEQYF.

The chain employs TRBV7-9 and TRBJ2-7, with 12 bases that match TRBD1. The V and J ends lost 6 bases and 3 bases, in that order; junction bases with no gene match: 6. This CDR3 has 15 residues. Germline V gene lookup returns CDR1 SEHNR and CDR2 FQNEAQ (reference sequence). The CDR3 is CASRKGQGADYEQYF. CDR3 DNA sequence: TGTGCCAGCAGGAAGGGACAGGGGGCGGACTACGAGCAGTACTTC.

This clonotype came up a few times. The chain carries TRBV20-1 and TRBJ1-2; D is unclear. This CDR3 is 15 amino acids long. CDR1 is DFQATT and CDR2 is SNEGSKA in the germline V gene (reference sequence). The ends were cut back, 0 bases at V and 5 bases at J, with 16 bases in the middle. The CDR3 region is CSARDDGHSGYGYTF. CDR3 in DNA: TGCAGTGCTAGAGATGACGGGCACTCGGGGTATGGCTACACCTTC.

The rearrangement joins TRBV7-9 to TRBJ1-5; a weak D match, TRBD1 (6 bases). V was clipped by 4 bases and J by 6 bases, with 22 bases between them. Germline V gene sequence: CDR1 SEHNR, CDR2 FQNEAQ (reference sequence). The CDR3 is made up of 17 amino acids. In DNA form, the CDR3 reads TGTGCCAGCAGCTCGACCGTTCGGGGGGCGCGTCTTCAGCCCCAGCATTTT. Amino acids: CASSSTVRGARLQPQHF.

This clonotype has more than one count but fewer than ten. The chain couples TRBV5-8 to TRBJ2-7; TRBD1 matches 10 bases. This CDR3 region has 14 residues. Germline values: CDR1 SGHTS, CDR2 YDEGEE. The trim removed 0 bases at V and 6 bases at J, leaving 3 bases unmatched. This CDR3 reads CASSLDGQGGEQYF. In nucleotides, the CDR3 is TGTGCCAGCAGCTTGGATGGACAGGGGGGCGAGCAGTACTTC.

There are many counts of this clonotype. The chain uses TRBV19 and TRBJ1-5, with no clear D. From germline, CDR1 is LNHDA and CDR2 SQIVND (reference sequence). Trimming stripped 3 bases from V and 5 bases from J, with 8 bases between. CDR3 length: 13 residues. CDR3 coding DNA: TGTGCCAGTAGTATGACCCGAGATCAGCCCCAGCATTTT. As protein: CASSMTRDQPQHF.

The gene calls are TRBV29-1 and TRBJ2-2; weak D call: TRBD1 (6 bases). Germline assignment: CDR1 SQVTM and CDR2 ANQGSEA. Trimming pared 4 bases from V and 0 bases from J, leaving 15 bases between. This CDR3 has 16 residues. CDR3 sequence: CSVGPHRTANTGELFF. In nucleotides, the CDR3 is TGCAGCGTTGGGCCCCATAGGACAGCGAACACCGGGGAGCTGTTTTTT.

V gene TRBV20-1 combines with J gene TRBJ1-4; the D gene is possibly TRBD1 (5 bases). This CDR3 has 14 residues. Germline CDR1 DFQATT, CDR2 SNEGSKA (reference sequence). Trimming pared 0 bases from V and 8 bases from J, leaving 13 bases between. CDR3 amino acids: CSARDGGGNEKLFF. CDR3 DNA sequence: TGCAGTGCTAGAGATGGCGGGGGTAACGAAAAACTGTTTTTT.

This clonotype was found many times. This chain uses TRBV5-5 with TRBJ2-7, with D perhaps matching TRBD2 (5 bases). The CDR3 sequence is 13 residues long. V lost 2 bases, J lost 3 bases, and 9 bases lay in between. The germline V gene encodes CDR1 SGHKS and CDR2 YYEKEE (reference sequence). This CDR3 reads CASSLRSDYEQYF. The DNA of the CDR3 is TGTGCCAGCAGCTTACGTAGCGACTACGAGCAGTACTTC.

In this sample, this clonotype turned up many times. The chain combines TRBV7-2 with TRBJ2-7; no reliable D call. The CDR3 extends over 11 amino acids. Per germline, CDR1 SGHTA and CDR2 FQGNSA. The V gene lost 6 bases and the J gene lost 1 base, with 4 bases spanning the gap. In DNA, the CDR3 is TGTGCCAGCAGTTTATCCTACGAGCAGTACTTC. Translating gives CASSLSYEQYF. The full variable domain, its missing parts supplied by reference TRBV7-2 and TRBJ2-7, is GAGVSQSPSNKVTEKGKDVELRCDPISGHTALYWYRQSLGQGLEFLIYFQGNSAPDKSGLPSDRFSAERTGGSVSTLTIQRTQQEDSAVYLCASSLSYEQYFGPGTRLTVT.

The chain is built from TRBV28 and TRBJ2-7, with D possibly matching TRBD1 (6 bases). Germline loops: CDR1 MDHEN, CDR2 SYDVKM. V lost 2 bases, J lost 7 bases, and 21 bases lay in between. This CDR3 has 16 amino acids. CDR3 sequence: CASSLGRGYPMGEQYF. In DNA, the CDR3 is TGTGCCAGCAGTTTAGGAAGGGGGTACCCGATGGGGGAGCAGTACTTC.

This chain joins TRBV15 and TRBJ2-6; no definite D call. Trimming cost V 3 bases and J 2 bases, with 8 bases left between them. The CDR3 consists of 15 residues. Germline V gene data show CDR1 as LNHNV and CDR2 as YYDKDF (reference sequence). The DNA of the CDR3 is TGTGCCACCAGCAGGAGTCTGGCTGGGGCCAACGTCCTGACTTTC. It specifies CATSRSLAGANVLTF.

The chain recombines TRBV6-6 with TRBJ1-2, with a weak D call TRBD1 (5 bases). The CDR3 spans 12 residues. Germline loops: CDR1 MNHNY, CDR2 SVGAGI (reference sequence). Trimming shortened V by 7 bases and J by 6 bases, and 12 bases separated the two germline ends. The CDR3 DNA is TGTGCCAGCACCCGGGGGGAAGATGGCTACACCTTC. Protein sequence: CASTRGEDGYTF.

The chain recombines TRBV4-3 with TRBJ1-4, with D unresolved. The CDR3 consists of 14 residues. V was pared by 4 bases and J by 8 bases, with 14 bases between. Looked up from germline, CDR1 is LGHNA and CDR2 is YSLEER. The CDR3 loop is CASSPRWGGEKLFF. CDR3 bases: TGCGCCAGCAGCCCCCGGTGGGGAGGGGAAAAACTGTTTTTT.

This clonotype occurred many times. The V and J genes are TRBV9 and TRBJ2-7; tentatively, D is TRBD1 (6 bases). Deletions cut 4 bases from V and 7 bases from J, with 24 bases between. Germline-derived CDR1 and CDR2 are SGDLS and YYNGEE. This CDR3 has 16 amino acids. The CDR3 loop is CASSPKRAGADGEQYF. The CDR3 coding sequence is TGTGCCAGCAGCCCCAAAAGGGCAGGGGCAGATGGAGAGCAGTACTTC.

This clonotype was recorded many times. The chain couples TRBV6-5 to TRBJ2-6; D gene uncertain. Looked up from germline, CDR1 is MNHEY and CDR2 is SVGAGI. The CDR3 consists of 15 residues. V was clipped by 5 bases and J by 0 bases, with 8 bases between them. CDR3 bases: TGTGCCAGCAGTGAAATGGACTCTGGGGCCAACGTCCTGACTTTC. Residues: CASSEMDSGANVLTF.

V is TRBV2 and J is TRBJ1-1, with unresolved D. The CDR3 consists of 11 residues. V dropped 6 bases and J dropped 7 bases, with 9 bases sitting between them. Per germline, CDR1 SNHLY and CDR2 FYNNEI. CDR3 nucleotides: TGTGCCAGCAGAGTTACGGTTGAAGCTTTCTTT. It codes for CASRVTVEAFF.

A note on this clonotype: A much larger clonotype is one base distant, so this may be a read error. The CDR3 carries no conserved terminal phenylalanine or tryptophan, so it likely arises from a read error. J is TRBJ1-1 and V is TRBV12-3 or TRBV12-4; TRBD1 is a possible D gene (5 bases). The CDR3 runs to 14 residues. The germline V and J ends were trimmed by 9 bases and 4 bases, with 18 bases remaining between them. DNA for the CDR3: TGTGCCAGTCCTGGCCCCCGGACACGCACTGAAGCTTTCCTT. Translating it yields CASPGPRTRTEAFL.

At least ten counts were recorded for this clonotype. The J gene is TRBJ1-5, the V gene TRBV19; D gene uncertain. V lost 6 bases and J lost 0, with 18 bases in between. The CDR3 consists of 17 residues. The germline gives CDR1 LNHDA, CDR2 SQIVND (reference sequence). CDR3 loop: CASRGSKGGFSNQPQHF. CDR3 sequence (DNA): TGTGCCAGTAGAGGTTCCAAGGGAGGGTTTAGCAATCAGCCCCAGCATTTT. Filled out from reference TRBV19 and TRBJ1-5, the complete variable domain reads DGGITQSPKYLFRKEGQNVTLSCEQNLNHDAMYWYRQDPGQGLRLIYYSQIVNDFQKGDIAEGYSVSREKKESFPLTVTSAQKNPTAFYLCASRGSKGGFSNQPQHFGDGTRLSIL.

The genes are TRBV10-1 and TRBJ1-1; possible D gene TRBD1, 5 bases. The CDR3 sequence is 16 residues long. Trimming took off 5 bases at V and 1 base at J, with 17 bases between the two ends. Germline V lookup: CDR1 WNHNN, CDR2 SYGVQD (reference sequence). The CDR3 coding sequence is TGCGCCAGCAGTTACGGGGGGGGGATAAGGAACACTGAAGCTTTCTTT. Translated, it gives CASSYGGGIRNTEAFF.

In nucleotides, the CDR3 is TGTGCCAGCAGCTTATCTTATAGAAGGGGACAGGCCTCATCCTCTGGGGCCAACGTCCTGACTTTC. Translating gives CASSLSYRRGQASSSGANVLTF. The chain carries TRBV7-9 and TRBJ2-6; TRBD1 agrees at 8 bases. CDR3 length: 22 residues. Germline-derived CDR1 and CDR2 are SEHNR and FQNEAQ (reference sequence). Trimming removed 2 bases from V and 0 bases from J; junction bases left unmatched: 18.

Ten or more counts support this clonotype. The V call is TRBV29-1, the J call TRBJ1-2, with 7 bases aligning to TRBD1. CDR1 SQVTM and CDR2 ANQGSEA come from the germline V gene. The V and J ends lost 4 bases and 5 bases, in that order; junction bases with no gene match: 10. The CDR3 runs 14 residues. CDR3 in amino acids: CSVGIRQGQYGYTF. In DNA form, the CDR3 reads TGCAGCGTTGGAATAAGACAGGGACAATATGGCTACACCTTC.